This T cell receptor (beta chain) was recovered during a study of blood T cell repertoires in COVID-19. Clones were read by immunoSEQ multiplex PCR, and TCRdb kept only the in-frame ones, dropping some. The table has about 270,000 clones, around 89% seen once. Germline V gene lookup returns CDR1 MNHEY and CDR2 SMNVEV (reference sequence). CDR3 length equals 13 residues. Between the trimmed V and J ends, which lost 0 bases and 5 bases, there was a span of 7 bases. This TCR was sampled from a woman aged 50 to 60 who had recovered from COVID-19. The V and J genes are TRBV27 and TRBJ1-2, with D unclear. Specimen: PBMCs or T cells enriched from blood (not recorded which). As DNA, the CDR3 is TGTGCCAGCAGTTTATCGAACACATATGGCTACACCTTC. This translates into CASSLSNTYGYTF.